This T cell receptor beta chain is drawn from a study of blood T cell repertoires in COVID-19. Study-level background: The United States, Italy and Spain provided the acute and convalescent COVID-19 samples. T cells, B-cell-depleted T cells, or PBMCs provided the cDNA or gDNA that served as material.

Some clones are missing from TCRdb's copy, which holds only in-frame ones; the method was immunoSEQ multiplex PCR. The repertoire holds under 200,000 clones, with almost 80% as singletons. Germline-derived CDR1 and CDR2 are DFQATT and SNEGSKA (reference sequence). This CDR3 region has 10 residues. The source is a man aged 60 to 69 with active or convalescent COVID-19. The rearrangement links TRBV20-1 to TRBJ2-7; no definite D call. The sample consisted of peripheral blood. In DNA, the CDR3 is TGCAGATTTCCGCGATGGGCGCAGTACTTC. This translates into CRFPRWAQYF.